This note documents a single T cell receptor beta chain sequence. Roughly 40,000 genome equivalents of blood DNA were amplified for TRB. One tube held mixed TRB-A and TRB-B primer pools for touch-down PCR. For each CDR3 protein, TCRdb gives one entry from its re-call of the multiplex PCR reads, without DNA. This repertoire includes roughly 7,000 distinct CDR3 sequences. These data come from a study of T cell clusters in autoimmune cytopenias. CDR3 length equals 15 residues. In germline, CDR1 is DFQATT, CDR2 SNEGSKA (reference sequence). Separately, the same data were catalogued under a study of T cell repertoires in aging, cancer and after chemotherapy. That work adds: Compared with age-matched healthy donors, untreated hematological or solid cancer patients showed higher blood TCR clonality. In healthy donors, age-related TCR diversity loss mainly reflected lost richness. Rebound thymic output was suggested by rising median generation probability during chemotherapy in each cancer cohort.

The sequenced sample was peripheral blood. The chain uses TRBV20-1 and TRBJ1-5. The source is a human donor in good health. The chain's CDR3 is CSALPTVGPYQPQHF.